The 23 T cell receptor beta chains reported below all come from one sample, sequenced in a study of tumor-infiltrating lymphocytes in primary liver carcinoma. Joint extraction of RNA and DNA used about 17-30 mg of bulk tissue that was unsorted. Total RNA (roughly 530 ng) served as template for TCR beta cDNA synthesis primed by a constant-region primer. Researchers made the TCR beta libraries by running three nested multiplex PCR rounds with slightly modified ARM-PCR. Forward primers for TRBV1-TRBV30 and a C-beta reverse primer served the first two PCR rounds, at about 10 cycles each. A single record per CDR3 protein comes from TCRdb applying MiXCR to the multiplex PCR reads. The sample records approximately 30,000 distinct CDR3 sequences, 70% to 80% being singletons. Sample: liver tumor tissue from sampling region 5. Subset given: tumor region T5, tumor centre. The receptors shown here come from a middle-aged man with primary liver carcinoma and hepatitis B virus infection.

Worth noting for this clonotype: The junction shows a germline mismatch at one end, possibly a read error. This chain uses TRBV14 with TRBJ2-3; D unclear. Germline CDR1 is SGHDN and CDR2 is FVKESK. CDR3 length: 13 residues. The CDR3: CASRQDVADTQYF. The CDR3 bases are TGTGCCAGCAGACAAGATGTGGCAGATACCCAGTATTTT.

This rearrangement joins TRBV6-5 to TRBJ1-1; the match to TRBD1 covers 11 bases. Losses at the gene ends were 8 bases for V and 7 bases for J; bases not matched to a gene: 6. Looked up from germline, CDR1 is MNHEY and CDR2 is SVGAGI. The CDR3 covers 13 residues. CDR3 amino acids: CASGRTGGIEAFF. The CDR3 DNA follows: TGTGCCAGCGGCCGGACAGGGGGCATTGAAGCTTTCTTT.

There are a few counts of this clonotype. A much larger clone differs by one base, so this may be a read error. The V and J genes are TRBV5-1 and TRBJ2-7; the D is unclear. This CDR3 spans 14 amino acids. The germline gives CDR1 SGHRS, CDR2 YFSETQ. The CDR3 sequence is CASSPYSVSYERYF. The CDR3 coding sequence is TGCGCCAGCAGTCCCTATTCAGTCTCCTACGAGCGGTACTTC.

CDR3 DNA: TGCAGCGTTGGTGATAGCTGGAGCTACGAGCAGTACTTC. This sequence encodes CSVGDSWSYEQYF. The chain recombines TRBV29-1 with TRBJ2-7; D is undetermined. The CDR3 has 13 residues. Trimming stripped 4 bases from V and 3 bases from J, with 13 bases between. Germline loops: CDR1 SQVTM, CDR2 ANQGSEA.

Note on this clonotype: The junction and the germline gene differ at one end; a read error may be behind it. Here the CDR3 reads CAGSLVGLGNSHLHF. The DNA for the CDR3 is TGTGCCGGCAGCTTGGTAGGATTGGGGAATTCACACCTCCACTTT. This chain connects TRBV5-6 to TRBJ1-6; D gene ambiguous. Per the germline V gene, CDR1 is SGHDT and CDR2 is YYEEEE. There are 15 residues in the CDR3. The full variable domain, with the rest looked up from reference TRBV5-6 and TRBJ1-6, is DAGVTQSPTHLIKTRGQQVTLRCSPKSGHDTVSWYQQALGQGPQFIFQYYEEEERQRGNFPDRFSGHQFPNYSSELNVNALLLGDSALYLCAGSLVGLGNSHLHFGNGTRLTVT.

V and J are TRBV12-3 or TRBV12-4 and TRBJ1-4; D is unclear. This CDR3 is 14 amino acids long. V was shortened by 6 bases and J by 6 bases, with 14 bases between the two germline ends. The CDR3 spells CASSPRVGDEKLFF. CDR3 nucleotides: TGTGCCAGCAGCCCCCGGGTGGGTGATGAAAAACTGTTTTTT.

This clonotype came up once. The junction does not match germline at one end; this may be a read error. The chain recombines TRBV9 with TRBJ2-7, with no clear D. Germline CDR1 reads SGDLS; CDR2 reads YYNGEE. The CDR3 covers 14 residues. CDR3: CASSVASVPYDQYF. In nucleotides, the CDR3 is TGTGCCAGCAGCGTAGCTTCCGTTCCCTACGATCAGTACTTC.

In the case of this clonotype: A read error is likely, as this CDR3 ends without the conserved phenylalanine or tryptophan. No DNA is shown, since the ends of the CDR3 on it are uncertain; the CDR3 is the one TCRdb lists. CDR3 residues: CASSFTGVTGELLL. This sequence joins TRBV11-1 and TRBJ2-2; the table's TRBD1 call for D was not verified on the DNA. The germline gives CDR1 SGHAT, CDR2 FQDESV (reference sequence). The CDR3 is 14 amino acids long, termini counted.

This clonotype was detected a few times. The CDR3 sequence is CASSQGEFRRSETQYF. The DNA for the CDR3 is TGTGCCAGCAGCCAAGGAGAATTCAGGAGGTCTGAGACCCAGTACTTC. V and J are TRBV4-2 and TRBJ2-5; the D gene is possibly TRBD2 (5 bases). This CDR3 is built from 16 residues. The germline V gene encodes CDR1 LGHNA and CDR2 YNFKEQ. Trimming shortened V by 1 base and J by 5 bases, and 17 bases separated the two germline ends.

On this clonotype itself: Likely a read error: the CDR3 ends without its conserved phenylalanine or tryptophan. The chain employs TRBV5-4 and TRBJ2-3; 8 bases align to TRBD2. After removal of 4 bases from V and 0 bases from J, the junction contained 13 bases not matched to a gene. In germline, CDR1 is SGHNT, CDR2 YYREEE (reference sequence). This CDR3 comprises 18 residues. The CDR3 coding sequence is TGTGCCAGCAGCGGACTAGCAGGAGGGCCTACAAGCACAGATACGCAGTATGTT. Protein product: CASSGLAGGPTSTDTQYV.

Remarks on this clonotype: At one of its ends the junction is not consistent with the germline gene, which may arise from a read error. The V gene is TRBV11-2, the J gene TRBJ2-6; no firm D call. Germline CDR1 is SGHAT and CDR2 is FQNNGV. CDR3 length equals 17 residues. DNA of the CDR3: TGTGGCAGCAACTTCTTTCTGTGGCACACTGGGGCCAACGTCCTGACTTTC. This gives the protein CGSNFFLWHTGANVLTF.

The V and J genes are TRBV7-2 and TRBJ2-5, with D hard to call. Germline V CDR1 and CDR2: SGHTA, FQGNSA. V was cut by 4 bases and J by 5 bases, with 8 bases left in between. CDR3 length: 12 amino acids. The CDR3 nucleotides are TGTGCCAGCAGCTCCGCCCGGGAGACCCAGTACTTC. As protein: CASSSARETQYF.

This clonotype has only one observation. The CDR3 end shows no conserved phenylalanine or tryptophan, and so a read error is likely. The chain uses TRBV11-2 and TRBJ2-7, with 9 nucleotides matching TRBD1. Germline V lookup: CDR1 SGHAT, CDR2 FQNNGV. V was pared by 3 bases and J by 10 bases, with 16 bases of the junction left unmatched. The CDR3 is 16 residues long. The CDR3 sequence: CASSFIQGAIHNEQYL. DNA of the CDR3: TGTGCCAGCAGCTTCATACAGGGGGCCATACATAATGAACAGTACTTA.

Turning to this clonotype: The junction shows a germline mismatch at one end, possibly a read error. The chain has TRBV10-1 and TRBJ2-1; TRBD1 aligns across 11 bases. This CDR3 contains 17 residues. Germline loops: CDR1 WNHNN, CDR2 SYGVQD (reference sequence). CDR3 DNA: TGTGCCAGACCTTTGGACAGGGGGCAAGTCTCCTACAGTGAGCAGTTCTTC. It encodes CARPLDRGQVSYSEQFF.

For this clonotype: One junction end does not reproduce the germline sequence, and a read error may be involved. The chain joins TRBV11-1 to TRBJ1-1; D not resolved. CDR3 length: 13 amino acids. The germline V gene has CDR1 SGHAT and CDR2 FQDESV (reference sequence). As DNA, the CDR3 is TGTGCCAACAGCCGCCAAGTGAACACTGAAGCTTTTTTT. It specifies CANSRQVNTEAFF.

Notes on this clonotype: This may arise from a read error, as a much more abundant clone is one base away. This chain connects TRBV29-1 to TRBJ1-2, with TRBD1 as a possible D gene (5 bases). This CDR3 spans 14 amino acids. V dropped 7 bases and J dropped 2 bases, with 17 bases sitting between them. Germline CDR1 reads SQVTM; CDR2 reads ANQGSEA. CDR3 protein: CSGVSSTANYGYTF. The DNA for the CDR3 is TGCAGCGGTGTTTCGTCGACAGCCAACTATGGCTACACCTTC.

Of note for this clonotype: Given the absence of the conserved phenylalanine or tryptophan at the CDR3 end, a read error is likely. The chain uses TRBV10-2 and TRBJ2-1; D not certain. The length of the CDR3 is 14 residues. Trimming removed 2 bases at V and 6 bases at J, with 11 bases between. Germline V CDR1 and CDR2: WSHSY, SAAADI. The CDR3 region has the DNA TGCGCCAGCAGTGAGGGCAGGCTACTCAATGAGCAGTTCTCC. It codes for CASSEGRLLNEQFS.

This clonotype was picked up many times. The chain has TRBV5-5 and TRBJ2-7; D may be TRBD1 (6 bases). CDR1 is SGHKS and CDR2 is YYEKEE in the germline V gene (reference sequence). Trimming removed 3 bases from V and 2 bases from J, with 12 bases in between. The CDR3 has 14 amino acids. CDR3 DNA sequence: TGTGCCAGCAGCTGGCGGCCAGGGGCCTACGAGCAGTACTTC. Translating gives CASSWRPGAYEQYF.

The rearrangement uses TRBV7-9 and TRBJ1-2; D ambiguous. Germline V gene sequence: CDR1 SEHNR, CDR2 FQNEAQ (reference sequence). V was pared by 5 bases and J by 11 bases, with 27 bases between. The CDR3 covers 16 residues. The chain's CDR3 is CASSPEGRLSRYSYTF. In DNA form, the CDR3 reads TGTGCCAGCAGCCCCGAGGGCAGGCTGTCCCGGTACAGTTACACCTTC.

For this clonotype: The conserved phenylalanine or tryptophan normally closing the CDR3 is absent here, so this likely arose from a read error. This rearrangement joins TRBV28 to TRBJ2-2; TRBD2 matches 8 bases. Trimming at V came to 8 bases and at J to 5 bases, leaving 7 bases not matched to a gene. The CDR3 has 14 amino acids. Germline V gene sequence: CDR1 MDHEN, CDR2 SYDVKM. The CDR3 reads CASCVTSATGELFL. CDR3 DNA: TGTGCCAGCTGTGTGACTAGCGCGACCGGGGAGCTGTTTCTT.

Points on this clonotype: The junction differs from germline at one of its ends, possibly a read error. The chain links TRBV4-1 to TRBJ2-1; D is possibly TRBD2 (6 bases). Per germline, CDR1 MGHRA and CDR2 YSYEKL. This CDR3 has 15 residues. The CDR3: CASNQSSGWNNGRFF. The CDR3 DNA sequence: TGCGCCAGCAACCAAAGTAGCGGATGGAACAATGGGCGGTTCTTC.

The J gene is TRBJ2-2, the V gene TRBV29-1, with D possibly called TRBD1 or TRBD2 (5 bases each). There are 17 residues in the CDR3. The germline V gene encodes CDR1 SQVTM and CDR2 ANQGSEA. V was shortened by 8 bases and J by 3 bases, with 25 bases between the two germline ends. CDR3 DNA: TGCAGCATCATAATGGGCACGGGACGATCCTACACCGGGGAGCTGTTTTTT. Amino acids: CSIIMGTGRSYTGELFF.

This clonotype was seen only a few times. Relative to the germline gene, one junction end is altered; a read error may explain this. The chain couples TRBV11-1 to TRBJ2-5; 7 nucleotides match TRBD1. CDR3 size: 14 residues. From germline, CDR1 is SGHAT and CDR2 FQDESV (reference sequence). CDR3 loop: CAGSGQVEVETQCF. The CDR3 nucleotides read TGTGCCGGCAGTGGACAGGTGGAGGTAGAGACCCAGTGCTTC.